This TCR beta chain was identified in a study of T cells in Graves' hyperthyroidism and ophthalmopathy. The CDR3 has 15 amino acids. V lost 8 bases and J lost 3, with 17 bases in between. Germline V CDR1 and CDR2: SNHLY, FYNNEI. The PBMCs had their origin in 10 ml of fresh peripheral blood. TCR beta CDR3 region amplification was performed from RNA transcripts. Initially, a first-round RT-PCR of the TCR CDR3 employed the HTBI primer set. One entry per CDR3 protein, called by TCRdb with MiXCR from the multiplex PCR reads. The profile shows hundreds of thousands of distinct CDR3 sequences, 20% to 25% of them singletons.

The chain is built from TRBV2 and TRBJ2-1; possible D gene TRBD1, 6 bases. The source of this sequence is a man younger than 40 with Graves' ophthalmopathy. Specimen: blood. The CDR3: CASRPDTGYYNEQFF. The CDR3 nucleotides are TGTGCCAGCCGGCCTGATACAGGGTACTACAATGAGCAGTTCTTC.